This T cell receptor (beta chain) comes out of a study of blood T cell repertoires in COVID-19. Study in general: From the United States, Italy and Spain came samples of acute and convalescent COVID-19. Sources were T cells, B-cell-depleted T cells, or PBMCs; the material itself was cDNA or gDNA.

Authors' analysis steps: Estimates of nucleated cell counts were drawn from the amplification of reference gene primers. Produced via immunoSEQ multiplex PCR; TCRdb's table is partial and in-frame only. That table gives V, J and clone size, and the DNA gave D and trimming. The sample includes 250,000 to 350,000 clones, 75% to 90% seen only once; the top ten take around 13%. This CDR3 is 14 amino acids long. Per the germline V gene, CDR1 is SGHVS and CDR2 is FQNEAQ. Trimming removed 1 base at V and 5 bases at J, with 11 bases between. The sequenced material came from peripheral blood. The sequence came from a woman aged 60 to 75 with acute or convalescent COVID-19. The rearrangement uses TRBV7-8 and TRBJ1-1; possibly TRBD1 for D (5 bases). The CDR3, as DNA: TGTGCCAGCAGCTTAGGGGAGGGACGGACTGAAGCTTTCTTT. As protein: CASSLGEGRTEAFF.